Listed below are T cell receptor beta chains from one sample, sequenced in a study of T cell responses to AZD1222 COVID-19 vaccine. TCRdb's copy holds only in-frame clones and misses some; the assay was immunoSEQ multiplex PCR. Among 100,000 to 150,000 clones listed, 85% to 90% were seen once. This material consisted of peripheral blood, taken 28 days after the second AZD1222 dose. The receptors originated from an adult who received the AZD1222 COVID-19 vaccine. Each CDR3 is given with its conserved first and last residue.

j_call	v_call	cdr3_aa
TRBJ1-2	TRBV5-5	CASSPMTPGLGYTF
TRBJ2-4	TRBV9	CASSVDSGGRSIQYF
TRBJ1-5	TRBV7-9	CASSLEASTGQPQHF
TRBJ1-2	TRBV28	CASSLPAGINGYTF
TRBJ1-5	TRBV12-3/TRBV12-4	CASSQNQPQHF
TRBJ1-4	TRBV28	CASSLGGTLEKLFF
TRBJ2-1	TRBV19	CASGGPQISSYNEQFF
TRBJ2-3	TRBV7-3	CASSLTVGGLNTQYF
TRBJ1-4	TRBV5-6	CASSLVLGGNEKLFF
TRBJ2-1	TRBV11-3	CASSGSGGHSYNEQFF
TRBJ1-6	TRBV5-6	CASSLSGGLYNSPLHF
TRBJ1-3	TRBV5-5	CASSLGEPQVDTIYF
TRBJ2-2	TRBV5-1	CASSGRGFTGELFF
TRBJ1-5	TRBV4-1	CASSQERGRGSGNQPQHF
TRBJ2-3	TRBV7-9	CASSFGQFSTDTQYF
TRBJ2-2	TRBV5-1	CASSRGNTGELFF
TRBJ2-3	TRBV27	CASSLGGARLGTDTQYF
TRBJ1-6	TRBV10-3	CAISEIQGRSPLHF
TRBJ1-5	TRBV7-2	CASSLSGGKGQPQHF
TRBJ2-3	TRBV2	CASTTPPDTQYF
TRBJ2-6	TRBV7-6	CASSLDEAGANVLTF
TRBJ2-3	TRBV5-1	CASSVGGWLDTQYF
TRBJ1-4	TRBV3-1/TRBV3-2	CASSQRRGPEEKLFF
TRBJ2-1	TRBV10-1	CASSQGRTYNEQFF
TRBJ1-5	TRBV6-5	CASLAPGSGQPQHF
TRBJ2-7	TRBV6-2/TRBV6-3	CASSYQGYEQYF
TRBJ2-7	TRBV29-1	CSVESSIQYEQYF
TRBJ1-2	TRBV10-3	CAISGAEGGYTF
TRBJ1-5	TRBV28	CASSASKQGSNQPQHF
TRBJ1-2	TRBV6-2/TRBV6-3	CASSYGPGRGHNYGYTF
TRBJ1-1	TRBV30	CAWGRDWGLTEAFF
TRBJ2-6	TRBV28	CAAITKSRSGANVLTF
TRBJ1-1	TRBV6-5	CASSRPMNTEAFF